This is a list of T cell receptor beta chains from one sample in a study of Ad26.COV2.S vaccination and SARS-CoV-2 variants. Measured with immunoSEQ multiplex PCR; TCRdb has only the in-frame clones, and not every one. The sample contains hundreds of thousands of clones, approximately 90% of which appear only once. Material: peripheral blood, obtained in a trial of Ad26.COV2.S vaccine versus placebo. These receptors all stem from a person between 18 and 65 years old who received the Ad26.COV2.S COVID-19 vaccine or a placebo. Both conserved end residues are part of each CDR3. A D gene is named only where the DNA matches it firmly. The size of a clone is reported for some rows only, either as once, few or many, or as a class for expanded clones.

J gene | clone size | V gene | D gene | CDR3 DNA | CDR3 protein
TRBJ2-3 | - | TRBV25-1 | - | TGTGCCAGCAGTGAATCCGGGGCAGATACGCAGTATTTT | CASSESGADTQYF
TRBJ2-5 | - | TRBV30 | - | TGTGCCTGGATTCCGGGGATGGGGGTCCAAGAGACCCAGTACTTC | CAWIPGMGVQETQYF
TRBJ2-7 | few | TRBV4-2 | TRBD1 | TGTGCCAGCAGCCAAGGTCGACAGGGTAGGTCCTACGAGCAGTACTTC | CASSQGRQGRSYEQYF
TRBJ1-2 | - | TRBV19 | - | TGTGCCAGTAGGCCGGGGGGGGAGAGTTATGGCTACACCTTC | CASRPGGESYGYTF
TRBJ2-7 | - | TRBV6-5 | - | TGTGCCAGCAGGCAGGGAATGTACGAGCAGTACTTC | CASRQGMYEQYF
TRBJ2-5 | - | TRBV11-1 | - | TGTGCCAGCAGCTTAGACCCCAGCCAAGAGACCCAGTACTTC | CASSLDPSQETQYF
TRBJ1-3 | - | TRBV30 | - | TGTGCTCAGGATAGCTCGGGGGCGAGCGGAAACACCATATATTTT | CAQDSSGASGNTIYF
TRBJ2-7 | - | TRBV19 | - | TGTGCCAGTAGTATAGAGATACAGGGATACGAGCAGTACTTC | CASSIEIQGYEQYF
TRBJ2-1 | - | TRBV9 | - | TGTGCCAGCAGCGTAGTACCGGGGGACAGCCTATACAATGAGCAGTTCTTC | CASSVVPGDSLYNEQFF
TRBJ2-6 | - | TRBV7-2 | - | TGTGCCAGTCGTATTAGCTCTGGGGCCAACGTCCTGACTTTC | CASRISSGANVLTF
TRBJ2-5 | - | TRBV7-2 | TRBD2 | TGTGCCAGCAGCTTTGGAGCGGGGGCCCTCTTTGAGACCCAGTACTTC | CASSFGAGALFETQYF
TRBJ1-2 | - | TRBV12-3/TRBV12-4 | TRBD1 | TGTGCCAGCAGCTCTACAGGGGCCTATGGCTACACCTTC | CASSSTGAYGYTF
TRBJ1-4 | - | TRBV27 | - | TGTGCCAGCAGTAGAAGCAGGCTCCCTTCAACTAATGAAAAACTGTTTTTT | CASSRSRLPSTNEKLFF
TRBJ1-1 | - | TRBV6-5 | TRBD1 | TGTGCCAGCAGTCCCCCGACAGGGGAAACTGAAGCTTTCTTT | CASSPPTGETEAFF
TRBJ2-7 | - | TRBV14 | - | TGTGCCAGCAGCCGAACACACAACGAGCAGTACTTC | CASSRTHNEQYF
TRBJ1-2 | - | TRBV24-1 | - | TGTGCCCCTCCATCCCGGCTGAATAACTATGGCTACACCTTC | CAPPSRLNNYGYTF
TRBJ1-6 | - | TRBV5-6 | - | TGTGCCAGCAGCCATCTTAGGGCAGGGAGGTCCTATAATTCACCCCTCCACTTT | CASSHLRAGRSYNSPLHF
TRBJ1-2 | - | TRBV15 | TRBD1 | TGTGCCACCAGGAGGACAGGGGGCAATGGCTACACCTTC | CATRRTGGNGYTF
TRBJ1-4 | - | TRBV30 | TRBD1 | TGTGCCTGGAGTAGCCCGGGACAGGGACCAACTAATGAAAAACTGTTTTTT | CAWSSPGQGPTNEKLFF
TRBJ2-5 | few | TRBV7-2 | - | TGTGCCAGCAGCTTAGAGATGCACCCCCAAGAGACCCAGTACTTC | CASSLEMHPQETQYF
TRBJ2-3 | - | TRBV9 | - | TGTGCCAGCAGCGCCCTAGGGGGAGGAACAGATACGCAGTATTTT | CASSALGGGTDTQYF
TRBJ1-2 | - | TRBV27 | - | TGTGCCAGCAGTCTGGGGGGGGGTTTTCTAGACTATGGCTACACCTTC | CASSLGGGFLDYGYTF
TRBJ2-3 | - | TRBV7-3 | - | TGTGCCAGCAGCCCTGAGATAGGGACGCAGTATTTT | CASSPEIGTQYF
TRBJ2-5 | - | TRBV18 | TRBD2 | TGTGCCAGCTCACCGGGGACTAGCGGGAGCGGTCAAGAGACCCAGTACTTC | CASSPGTSGSGQETQYF
TRBJ2-1 | - | TRBV12-3/TRBV12-4 | - | TGTGCCAGCACCTCGGAGACCAACAATGAGCAGTTCTTC | CASTSETNNEQFF
TRBJ2-7 | - | TRBV5-5 | TRBD1 | TGTGCCAGCAGCTTGCACAGGGGATCCTACGAGCAGTACTTC | CASSLHRGSYEQYF
TRBJ2-6 | few | TRBV9 | TRBD1 | TGTGCCAGCACCCCCCGGACAGGCCTCTCTGGGGCCAACGTCCTGACTTTC | CASTPRTGLSGANVLTF
TRBJ1-1 | - | TRBV19 | - | TGTGCCAGTAGTCAATCCCAGGGAAACACTGAAGCTTTCTTT | CASSQSQGNTEAFF
TRBJ1-1 | - | TRBV7-8 | TRBD1 | TGTGCCAGCAGCGAAGGAGGGGGCCTACGGGCTTTCTTT | CASSEGGGLRAFF
TRBJ2-1 | - | TRBV11-2 | - | TGTGCCAGCAGCTCCTTGATACACAGCTCCTACAATGAGCAGTTCTTC | CASSSLIHSSYNEQFF
TRBJ1-2 | - | TRBV6-2/TRBV6-3 | - | TGTGCCAGCAGTTTTATCTCCCTGTCTAACTATGGCTACACCTTC | CASSFISLSNYGYTF
TRBJ1-1 | - | TRBV5-6 | - | TGTGCCAGCAGCTTGGATGGGGGGCTGAGGACTGAAGCTTTCTTT | CASSLDGGLRTEAFF
TRBJ2-7 | few | TRBV4-1 | - | TGCGCCAGCAGCCAAGTAAGTGTCGGGGAAGAGCAGTACTTC | CASSQVSVGEEQYF
TRBJ1-2 | - | TRBV10-3 | TRBD1 | TGTGCCATCAGGCCCGGTGACAGGGGGCATGGTAGTGGCTACACCTTC | CAIRPGDRGHGSGYTF
TRBJ1-1 | once | TRBV18 | - | TGTGCCAGCTCACCTCCGAAAATGAACACTGAAGCTTTCTTT | CASSPPKMNTEAFF
TRBJ1-6 | - | TRBV19 | TRBD1 | TGTGCCAGTAGCTGGGGACAGGGTAATTCACCCCTCCACTTT | CASSWGQGNSPLHF
TRBJ1-2 | - | TRBV28 | TRBD1 | TGTGCCAGCAGTTTTGACAGGGGGTCTTATGGCTACACCTTC | CASSFDRGSYGYTF
TRBJ1-2 | - | TRBV7-6 | - | TGTGCCAGCTTACACCCCGGGGACAACCACCTCGGGGTTCCCTATGGCTACACCTTC | CASLHPGDNHLGVPYGYTF
TRBJ1-4 | few | TRBV11-2 | - | TGTGCCAGCAGCTTAGTTACGGCGGGAAAACTGTTTTTT | CASSLVTAGKLFF
TRBJ1-3 | - | TRBV27 | TRBD1 | TGTGCCAGCAGTCCGGGACAGGGTCTTGGAAACACCATATATTTT | CASSPGQGLGNTIYF
TRBJ1-1 | - | TRBV7-2 | - | TGTGCCAGCAGCTTACTTGTGGGCCGGAAATTGAACACTGAAGCTTTCTTT | CASSLLVGRKLNTEAFF
TRBJ2-5 | - | TRBV27 | TRBD1 | TGTGCCAGCAGTTTATCTCCCGGGACAGCGCAAGAGACCCAGTACTTC | CASSLSPGTAQETQYF
TRBJ2-5 | - | TRBV3-1/TRBV3-2 | - | TGTGCCAGCAGCCGATCAGAGTACGGGGACTCCCAGTACTTC | CASSRSEYGDSQYF
TRBJ1-4 | once | TRBV19 | TRBD1 | TGTGCCAGTCTAGACAGGGGCGGGAATGAAAAACTGTTTTTT | CASLDRGGNEKLFF